The 32 T cell receptor beta chains below all came from one sample that was sequenced in a study of cytomegalovirus exposure and HLA in healthy donors. The method was immunoSEQ multiplex PCR; TCRdb's version includes in-frame clones alone and lacks a portion of them. The sample holds roughly 330,000 clones; about nine tenths are singletons and the top ten take 1.2%. The sequencing input was PBMCs. The receptors stem from a woman in her thirties in good health and CMV-seropositive.

The rearrangement links TRBV5-6 to TRBJ2-5; 11 nucleotides agree with TRBD2. This CDR3 is built from 16 residues. Per the germline V gene, CDR1 is SGHDT and CDR2 is YYEEEE. The ends lost 1 base at V and 2 bases at J; junction bases unmatched: 4. As DNA, the CDR3 is TGTGCCAGCAGCTTGCGGACTAGCGGGTCACAAGAGACCCAGTACTTC. Translated, it gives CASSLRTSGSQETQYF. The full variable domain, in which reference TRBV5-6 and TRBJ2-5 provide the parts outside the CDR3, is DAGVTQSPTHLIKTRGQQVTLRCSPKSGHDTVSWYQQALGQGPQFIFQYYEEEERQRGNFPDRFSGHQFPNYSSELNVNALLLGDSALYLCASSLRTSGSQETQYFGPGTRLLVL.

V usage is TRBV28 and J usage is TRBJ1-2, with TRBD1 identical over 10 bases. The germline V gene has CDR1 MDHEN and CDR2 SYDVKM. The CDR3 loop spans 15 amino acids. V trimming: 6 bases; J trimming: 8 bases; junction bases outside the gene matches: 12. The CDR3 DNA follows: TGTGCCAGCAGCTTAGCCCCGACAGGGGGCAACGGCTACACCTTC. Translation: CASSLAPTGGNGYTF.

The rearrangement joins TRBV2 to TRBJ1-2, with TRBD1 identical over 9 bases. J gave up 6 bases and V 8 bases, and 4 bases lay outside the gene matches. The CDR3 extends over 12 amino acids. CDR1 and CDR2 from the germline V gene are SNHLY and FYNNEI. CDR3 in amino acids: CASDRGINGYTF. The CDR3 nucleotides are TGTGCCAGCGACAGGGGGATCAATGGCTACACCTTC.

J is TRBJ1-5 and V is TRBV10-1, with a possible D match to TRBD1 (6 bases). Germline values: CDR1 WNHNN, CDR2 SYGVQD (reference sequence). V gave up 6 bases and J gave up 6 bases, with 18 bases separating them. The CDR3 contains 15 residues. In nucleotides, the CDR3 is TGCGCCAGCAGATACCAAGGACAGATGGGTCAGCCCCAGCATTTT. It yields the protein CASRYQGQMGQPQHF.

The count of this clone is one. This may stem from a read error, because a much larger clone lies one nucleotide away. This sample includes further DNA sequences coding for the same CDR3. The chain combines TRBV5-6 with TRBJ2-7, with D uncertain. This CDR3 has 11 residues. V dropped 4 bases and J dropped 4 bases, with 6 bases sitting between them. Germline assignment: CDR1 SGHDT and CDR2 YYEEEE. CDR3 DNA: TGTGCCAGCAGCCAAGGATACGAGCAGTACTTC. Translation: CASSQGYEQYF.

The rearrangement links TRBV2 to TRBJ2-7; TRBD1 is a possible D gene (6 bases). V was shortened by 2 bases and J by 2 bases, with 10 bases between the two germline ends. CDR3 length equals 14 residues. Germline CDR1 SNHLY, CDR2 FYNNEI. This CDR3 is CASSERGMTYEQYF. Written as DNA, the CDR3 is TGTGCCAGCAGTGAAAGGGGGATGACCTACGAGCAGTACTTC.

This clone was detected once. The chain recombines TRBV6-1 with TRBJ1-5; D is unclear. From germline, CDR1 is MNHNS and CDR2 SASEGT. Trimming took 6 bases from V and 4 from J, leaving 13 bases between them. The length of the CDR3 is 14 residues. CDR3 bases: TGTGCCAGCAGCGGGCCCACCTGGAATCAGCCCCAGCATTTT. This translates into CASSGPTWNQPQHF.

This sequence joins TRBV2 and TRBJ2-3; D tentatively reads TRBD1 or TRBD2 (6 bases each). The V gene lost 5 bases and the J gene lost 3 bases, with 18 bases spanning the gap. The CDR3 is made up of 16 amino acids. Germline CDR1 SNHLY, CDR2 FYNNEI. CDR3 DNA sequence: TGTGCCAGCAGTACCCAGGGGCTAGCGCGAACAGATACGCAGTATTTT. It is translated as CASSTQGLARTDTQYF.

The V and J genes are TRBV7-8 and TRBJ2-7; maybe TRBD1 (6 bases). The CDR3 spans 16 residues. CDR1 is SGHVS, CDR2 FQNEAQ, per germline. Trimming took off 5 bases at V and 3 bases at J, with 20 bases between the two ends. The CDR3 loop is CASSIQGSLPSYEQYF. The CDR3 DNA reads as TGTGCCAGCAGCATACAGGGCTCCCTCCCTAGCTACGAGCAGTACTTC.

The chain couples TRBV30 to TRBJ1-2, with D uncertain. The CDR3 is 14 amino acids. Between the trimmed V and J ends, which lost 2 bases and 0 bases, there was a span of 10 bases. CDR1 is GTSNPN and CDR2 is SVGIG in the germline V gene (reference sequence). The CDR3, as DNA: TGTGCCTGGAGTAGGGCAGTAGCTAACTATGGCTACACCTTC. This sequence encodes CAWSRAVANYGYTF.

The chain has TRBV6-4 and TRBJ2-7; possible D gene TRBD2, 7 bases. CDR3 size: 17 residues. CDR1 MRHNA and CDR2 SNTAGT come from the germline V gene. The V end lost 6 bases, the J end lost 1 base, and 22 bases lay between the germline ends. The CDR3 sequence: CASSETSYREGSYEQYF. The CDR3 bases are TGTGCCAGCAGCGAGACCTCGTACAGGGAGGGTTCCTACGAGCAGTACTTC.

The rearrangement links TRBV10-3 to TRBJ1-1, with no clear D. Germline V gene lookup returns CDR1 ENHRY and CDR2 SYGVKD. Trimming removed 6 bases from V and 7 bases from J, with 9 bases in between. CDR3 length equals 11 residues. DNA for the CDR3: TGTGCCATCAGGATCGGGGTTGAAGCTTTCTTT. Translated: CAIRIGVEAFF.

The V call is TRBV27, the J call TRBJ2-1, with TRBD1 matching over 8 bases. J was trimmed by 4 bases and V by 5 bases; bases with no gene match: 10. CDR1 and CDR2 (germline): MNHEY, SMNVEV (reference sequence). There are 16 residues in the CDR3. For the CDR3, the DNA is TGTGCCAGCAGTCGACTTCAAGGACAGGGATACAATGAGCAGTTCTTC. The encoded protein is CASSRLQGQGYNEQFF.

The V call is TRBV28, the J call TRBJ2-7; TRBD1 matches 9 bases. The CDR3 spans 17 residues. With 6 bases clipped from V and 4 bases from J, the junction kept 16 bases outside the gene matches. Germline V gene lookup returns CDR1 MDHEN and CDR2 SYDVKM. CDR3 sequence (DNA): TGTGCCAGCAGCCGGGGCTTATGGACAGGGGTTTCGTACGAGCAGTACTTC. It codes for CASSRGLWTGVSYEQYF.

The CDR3 nucleotides are TGTGCCAGCAGTGAATATAGGGGAGGTGGAAACACCATATATTTT. Amino acid sequence: CASSEYRGGGNTIYF. This rearrangement joins TRBV25-1 to TRBJ1-3; perhaps TRBD1 as D (5 bases). The V gene's germline CDR1 is MGHDK and CDR2 SYGVNS. The CDR3 extends over 15 amino acids. V lost 0 bases and J lost 3, with 9 bases in between.

This clone has only a few counts. This chain connects TRBV5-4 to TRBJ1-5, with D hard to call. Trimming took off 0 bases at V and 7 bases at J, with 5 bases between the two ends. From germline, CDR1 is SGHNT and CDR2 YYREEE (reference sequence). The CDR3 has 12 amino acids. CDR3 residues: CASSLALQPQHF. The CDR3 coding sequence is TGTGCCAGCAGCTTGGCCTTACAGCCCCAGCATTTT.

V is TRBV19 and J is TRBJ1-2, with a tentative D call TRBD1 (6 bases). Between the trimmed V and J ends, which lost 4 bases and 4 bases, there was a span of 25 bases. The germline V gene encodes CDR1 LNHDA and CDR2 SQIVND (reference sequence). The CDR3 runs 18 residues. The CDR3 region has the DNA TGTGCCAGTAGTAGCCGGTCGGGAGGGGGGAATCTCCCCTATGGCTACACCTTC. Protein product: CASSSRSGGGNLPYGYTF.

The chain carries TRBV15 and TRBJ1-4; D unclear. The germline gives CDR1 LNHNV, CDR2 YYDKDF (reference sequence). V lost 8 bases, J lost 0 bases, and 10 bases lay in between. The CDR3 spans 14 residues. The CDR3 here is CATWVGSTNEKLFF. In DNA form, the CDR3 reads TGTGCCACCTGGGTTGGTTCAACTAATGAAAAACTGTTTTTT.

J is TRBJ2-1 and V is TRBV9; the D is unclear. In germline, CDR1 is SGDLS, CDR2 YYNGEE. Trimming stripped 2 bases from V and 11 bases from J, with 8 bases between. This CDR3 contains 11 residues. The CDR3 region is CASSVGQQQFF. CDR3 nucleotides: TGTGCCAGCAGCGTCGGGCAGCAGCAGTTCTTC.

The chain employs TRBV7-6 and TRBJ1-6, with 7 bases fitting TRBD1. CDR1 is SGHVS and CDR2 is FNYEAQ in the germline V gene. CDR3 size: 13 residues. The V and J ends lost 1 base and 10 bases, in that order; junction bases with no gene match: 1. The CDR3 is CASSLGGGSPLHF. Written as DNA, the CDR3 is TGTGCCAGCAGCTTAGGAGGGGGCTCACCCCTCCACTTT.

The V call is TRBV15, the J call TRBJ2-7, with TRBD1 identical over 12 bases. After removal of 5 bases from V and 11 bases from J, the junction contained 13 bases not matched to a gene. Germline values: CDR1 LNHNV, CDR2 YYDKDF (reference sequence). The CDR3 runs 15 residues. DNA of the CDR3: TGTGCCACCAGCCAAAGGGACAGGGGGCCGCTAAGGGAGTACTTC. Its protein product is CATSQRDRGPLREYF.

V usage is TRBV5-1 and J usage is TRBJ1-3; TRBD1 aligns across 7 bases. V gave up 4 bases and J gave up 0 bases; unmatched junction bases: 10. Germline V gives CDR1 SGHRS, CDR2 YFSETQ. The CDR3 is 17 residues long. The DNA for the CDR3 is TGCGCCAGCAGCGCCCAGGACAGGAGAGACTCTGGAAACACCATATATTTT. Translated, it gives CASSAQDRRDSGNTIYF.

J is TRBJ2-3 and V is TRBV5-4, with 9 nucleotides matching TRBD2. The CDR3 is made up of 15 amino acids. Looked up from germline, CDR1 is SGHNT and CDR2 is YYREEE (reference sequence). Trimming cost V 0 bases and J 3 bases; bases outside gene matches: 2. CDR3 coding DNA: TGTGCCAGCAGCTTGGTAGCGGGAGTAACAGATACGCAGTATTTT. Amino acid sequence: CASSLVAGVTDTQYF.

There are a few counts of this clone. Different DNA sequences within this sample yield the same CDR3. The chain has TRBV18 and TRBJ2-7; D may be TRBD1 (6 bases). Germline V gene lookup returns CDR1 KGHSH and CDR2 LQKENI. Trimming cost V 6 bases and J 5 bases, with 8 bases left between them. The CDR3 is made up of 11 amino acids. The CDR3 nucleotides are TGTGCCAGCTCGCCAGGGGACGAGCAGTACTTC. The encoded protein is CASSPGDEQYF.

V and J are TRBV6-5 and TRBJ1-3; no clear D gene. Trimming cost V 6 bases and J 4 bases, with 16 bases left between them. Germline V gives CDR1 MNHEY, CDR2 SVGAGI. This CDR3 has 15 residues. The CDR3 spells CASSRTTNSGNTIYF. CDR3 coding DNA: TGTGCCAGCAGCCGGACCACCAACTCGGGAAACACCATATATTTT.

The chain couples TRBV6-1 to TRBJ2-1; D remains unclear. V was shortened by 6 bases and J by 7 bases, with 10 bases between the two germline ends. Germline assignment: CDR1 MNHNS and CDR2 SASEGT. This CDR3 has 12 residues. The CDR3 spells CASRSRSNEQFF. DNA for the CDR3: TGTGCCAGCAGGTCCAGGTCGAATGAGCAGTTCTTC.

The chain combines TRBV5-4 with TRBJ1-2, with TRBD1 matching over 7 bases. V gave up 4 bases and J gave up 7 bases; unmatched junction bases: 10. The CDR3 spans 14 residues. Germline CDR1 is SGHNT and CDR2 is YYREEE (reference sequence). The CDR3 region is CASSDQTGMGGYTF. CDR3 DNA sequence: TGTGCCAGCAGCGACCAGACAGGGATGGGTGGCTACACCTTC.

The chain is built from TRBV28 and TRBJ1-5, with D perhaps matching TRBD1 (5 bases). Germline CDR1 reads MDHEN; CDR2 reads SYDVKM. V lost 2 bases and J 6 bases, leaving 8 bases between the germline ends. The CDR3 loop spans 13 amino acids. CDR3 in amino acids: CASSLIRGQPQHF. DNA of the CDR3: TGTGCCAGCAGTTTAATTAGGGGTCAGCCCCAGCATTTT.

The genes are TRBV28 and TRBJ1-3; D not certain. Germline CDR1 is MDHEN and CDR2 is SYDVKM. V was cut by 7 bases and J by 4 bases, with 8 bases left in between. The CDR3 is 12 amino acids. The CDR3 region has the DNA TGTGCCAGCATGGTCGGAGGAAACACCATATATTTT. Translation: CASMVGGNTIYF.

V is TRBV5-1 and J is TRBJ1-1, with 7 bases that match TRBD1. The CDR3 totals 13 residues. Germline V lookup: CDR1 SGHRS, CDR2 YFSETQ. The J segment lost 8 bases and the V segment lost 0 bases, leaving 4 bases of the junction unmatched. The CDR3 is CASSLAGGSEAFF. The CDR3 bases are TGCGCCAGCAGCTTGGCAGGGGGATCGGAAGCTTTCTTT.

This clone was seen more than once but under ten times. V is TRBV13 and J is TRBJ1-5, with no clear D. The CDR3 runs 13 residues. Between the trimmed V and J ends, which lost 5 bases and 10 bases, there was a span of 15 bases. The germline V gene encodes CDR1 PRHDT and CDR2 FYEKMQ (reference sequence). The DNA for the CDR3 is TGTGCCAGCAGCCCAGGAAGGGTCAGCCCCCAGCATTTT. Protein sequence: CASSPGRVSPQHF.

The chain joins TRBV6-5 to TRBJ1-1; D gene unclear. CDR3 length: 13 residues. Germline V gene sequence: CDR1 MNHEY, CDR2 SVGAGI. V was clipped by 2 bases and J by 3 bases, with 7 bases between them. CDR3 region: CASSYMDYTEAFF. CDR3 coding DNA: TGTGCCAGCAGTTACATGGATTACACTGAAGCTTTCTTT.